These 21 T cell receptor beta chains were sequenced from one sample in a study of immune cell composition in non-small cell lung cancer. Normal lung was taken at the farthest possible site, at least 3 cm from tumour. Only in-frame clones appear in the TCRdb table, and some are missing; sequencing was by immunoSEQ multiplex PCR. The table shows some 16,000 clones, with over 65% occurring only once. These same records also appear under a second study, on CD4 T cells in lung cancer.

Material: non-adjacent lung tissue. Source of these receptors: a human donor with non-small cell lung cancer.

V usage is TRBV7-2 and J usage is TRBJ2-7; TRBD2 agrees at 10 bases. The CDR3 runs 18 residues. With 5 bases clipped from V and 0 bases from J, the junction kept 13 bases outside the gene matches. Germline V gene sequence: CDR1 SGHTA, CDR2 FQGNSA. CDR3 DNA: TGTGCCAGCAGCCGAAGGGGTGAACTAGCGGGGAGCTCCTACGAGCAGTACTTC. This translates into CASSRRGELAGSSYEQYF.

This clone was found a few times. The rearrangement joins TRBV7-9 to TRBJ1-2, with D maybe TRBD1 (5 bases). The CDR3 loop spans 14 amino acids. The V gene lost 1 base and the J gene lost 8 bases, with 14 bases spanning the gap. CDR1 and CDR2 from the germline V gene are SEHNR and FQNEAQ (reference sequence). Here the CDR3 DNA reads TGTGCCAGCAGCTTAGAGTTCGGGGCGGGAGGCTACACCTTC. It encodes CASSLEFGAGGYTF.

This rearrangement joins TRBV28 to TRBJ1-5; D is unclear. The CDR3 covers 12 residues. Trimming left V 6 bases short and J 5 bases short, with 8 bases between. Germline CDR1 MDHEN, CDR2 SYDVKM. CDR3 region: CASSLGYQPQHF. The CDR3 DNA is TGTGCCAGCAGCCTTGGGTATCAGCCCCAGCATTTT.

This chain links TRBV4-2 with TRBJ2-7, with a weak D call TRBD1 (5 bases). This CDR3 has 16 residues. Looked up from germline, CDR1 is LGHNA and CDR2 is YNFKEQ. V was cut by 5 bases and J by 3 bases, with 20 bases left in between. CDR3 region: CASSLARQNRHYEQYF. The CDR3 DNA follows: TGTGCCAGCAGCTTAGCCAGACAGAACCGTCACTACGAGCAGTACTTC.

The chain employs TRBV28 and TRBJ2-3; 13 bases align to TRBD2. The V gene end was trimmed by 5 bases and the J gene end by 4 bases; junction bases not matched to a gene: 6. This CDR3 has 16 residues. CDR1 is MDHEN and CDR2 is SYDVKM in the germline V gene. CDR3 DNA: TGTGCCAGCAGTCCCGGACTAGCGGGGGATGCAGATACGCAGTATTTT. As protein: CASSPGLAGDADTQYF.

The chain links TRBV6-5 to TRBJ1-2; TRBD1 aligns across 7 bases. CDR3 size: 14 residues. V dropped 1 base and J dropped 4; count of bases not matched to a gene: 3. Germline V gene sequence: CDR1 MNHEY, CDR2 SVGAGI. The DNA for the CDR3 is TGTGCCAGCAGTTACTTACAGGGGACCTATGGCTACACCTTC. Protein product: CASSYLQGTYGYTF.

The V gene is TRBV7-9, the J gene TRBJ1-1; 11 nucleotides match TRBD1. J lost 3 bases, V lost 4 bases, and 1 base had no gene match. The CDR3 sequence is 14 residues long. The germline gives CDR1 SEHNR, CDR2 FQNEAQ (reference sequence). CDR3 region: CASSSGQGDTEAFF. The CDR3 coding sequence is TGTGCCAGCAGCTCGGGACAGGGGGACACTGAAGCTTTCTTT.

This clone was seen a few times. This sequence joins TRBV4-3 and TRBJ2-2, with TRBD1 matching 7 bases. The CDR3 spans 16 residues. The trim removed 0 bases at V and 4 bases at J, leaving 5 bases unmatched. The germline CDR1 and CDR2 sequences are LGHNA and YSLEER. The CDR3 region is CASSQEGQPGTGELFF. The CDR3 DNA follows: TGCGCCAGCAGCCAAGAGGGACAGCCGGGCACCGGGGAGCTGTTTTTT.

The rearrangement links TRBV28 to TRBJ2-1; 7 nucleotides match TRBD1. The CDR3 has 13 amino acids. V trimming: 2 bases; J trimming: 8 bases; junction bases outside the gene matches: 3. Germline CDR1 MDHEN, CDR2 SYDVKM. CDR3 amino acids: CASSLPQGYEQFF. The CDR3 nucleotides are TGTGCCAGCAGTTTACCACAGGGGTATGAGCAGTTCTTC. The full variable domain, completed using reference TRBV28 and TRBJ2-1, is DVKVTQSSRYLVKRTGEKVFLECVQDMDHENMFWYRQDPGLGLRLIYFSYDVKMKEKGDIPEGYSVSREKKERFSLILESASTNQTSMYLCASSLPQGYEQFFGPGTRLTVL.

The rearrangement links TRBV19 to TRBJ1-5; D is possibly TRBD1 (6 bases). The CDR3 contains 15 residues. The germline gives CDR1 LNHDA, CDR2 SQIVND (reference sequence). V dropped 5 bases and J dropped 5 bases, with 16 bases sitting between them. The CDR3 sequence is CASSSLRGEHQPQHF. Written as DNA, the CDR3 is TGTGCCAGTAGTTCGCTCAGGGGAGAGCATCAGCCCCAGCATTTT.

V usage is TRBV27 and J usage is TRBJ2-1; D possibly matches TRBD1 or TRBD2 (5 bases each). The V end was cut by 8 bases, the J end by 1 base, with 9 bases between. The germline V gene encodes CDR1 MNHEY and CDR2 SMNVEV (reference sequence). This CDR3 spans 13 amino acids. The CDR3 nucleotides are TGTGCCAGCTCTTGGGGGTCCTACAATGAGCAGTTCTTC. Encoded protein: CASSWGSYNEQFF.

This clone was recorded a few times. The V gene is TRBV11-2, the J gene TRBJ2-4; a weak D match, TRBD1 (6 bases). V was cut by 5 bases and J by 6 bases, with 17 bases left in between. Germline V CDR1 and CDR2: SGHAT, FQNNGV. CDR3 size: 15 residues. The CDR3 loop is CASSVQGGYGNIQYF. In DNA, the CDR3 is TGTGCCAGCAGCGTACAGGGTGGGTATGGAAACATTCAGTACTTC.

This chain connects TRBV9 to TRBJ1-2; possibly TRBD1 for D (6 bases). CDR3 size: 14 residues. The germline CDR1 and CDR2 sequences are SGDLS and YYNGEE. The germline V and J ends were trimmed by 2 bases and 7 bases, with 15 bases remaining between them. DNA of the CDR3: TGTGCCAGCAGCGTTGACAGGCGGGGGGGTGGCTACACCTTC. As protein: CASSVDRRGGGYTF.

The chain uses TRBV11-2 and TRBJ2-2; D unresolved. V lost 7 bases to trimming and J lost 0 bases, with 15 bases between them. Germline values: CDR1 SGHAT, CDR2 FQNNGV. The CDR3 has 16 amino acids. The CDR3 loop reads CASNTWGRANTGELFF. CDR3 bases: TGTGCCAGCAACACTTGGGGTAGGGCGAACACCGGGGAGCTGTTTTTT. Combining the CDR3 with reference TRBV11-2 and TRBJ2-2 gives the whole variable domain EAGVAQSPRYKIIEKRQSVAFWCNPISGHATLYWYQQILGQGPKLLIQFQNNGVVDDSQLPKDRFSAERLKGVDSTLKIQPAKLEDSAVYLCASNTWGRANTGELFFGEGSRLTVL.

The chain employs TRBV5-1 and TRBJ1-1, with 7 bases fitting TRBD1. CDR1 is SGHRS, CDR2 YFSETQ, per germline. V was clipped by 6 bases and J by 6 bases; unmatched bases: 8. This CDR3 contains 13 residues. CDR3 nucleotide sequence: TGCGCCAGCACCGAAAGAGGGGGCGCTGAAGCTTTCTTT. Protein product: CASTERGGAEAFF.

In this sample, this clone is medium-sized. This rearrangement joins TRBV7-2 to TRBJ1-3; D remains unclear. CDR1 is SGHTA and CDR2 is FQGNSA in the germline V gene. The V end lost 5 bases, the J end lost 0 bases, and 2 bases lay between the germline ends. This CDR3 contains 12 residues. Here the CDR3 DNA reads TGTGCCAGCAGCATCTCTGGAAACACCATATATTTT. Its protein product is CASSISGNTIYF.

This clone was recorded a few times. V usage is TRBV6-6 and J usage is TRBJ1-4; D gene unclear. In germline, CDR1 is MNHNY, CDR2 SVGAGI (reference sequence). The CDR3 sequence is 15 residues long. V was trimmed by 5 bases and J by 0 bases, leaving 10 bases between them. CDR3 DNA: TGTGCCAGCAGTCCCATCCATGCAACTAATGAAAAACTGTTTTTT. This gives the protein CASSPIHATNEKLFF.

This sequence joins TRBV2 and TRBJ2-1, with no clear D. The CDR3 is 11 amino acids. Trimming removed 7 bases at V and 6 bases at J, with 7 bases between. Germline CDR1 reads SNHLY; CDR2 reads FYNNEI. The CDR3 nucleotides are TGTGCCAGCAATACTCGCAATGAGCAGTTCTTC. Its protein product is CASNTRNEQFF.

This clone was observed a handful of times. J is TRBJ2-5 and V is TRBV30; D call uncertain. CDR3 length: 13 amino acids. Germline CDR1 and CDR2: GTSNPN and SVGIG (reference sequence). V was trimmed by 3 bases and J by 5 bases, leaving 13 bases between them. The CDR3 sequence: CAWRRTEWETQYF. The DNA of the CDR3 is TGTGCCTGGAGGAGAACCGAGTGGGAGACCCAGTACTTC.

J is TRBJ2-1 and V is TRBV5-5, with 7 bases that match TRBD2. There are 17 residues in the CDR3. V was pared by 4 bases and J by 7 bases, with 17 bases of the junction left unmatched. CDR1 is SGHKS and CDR2 is YYEKEE in the germline V gene (reference sequence). This CDR3 reads CASSPGSWGGLKNEQFF. The CDR3, as DNA: TGTGCCAGCAGCCCGGGGAGTTGGGGGGGATTAAAAAATGAGCAGTTCTTC.

The CDR3 region is CASSPAVNTEAFF. The DNA of the CDR3 is TGTGCCAGCTCACCAGCAGTGAACACTGAAGCTTTCTTT. The gene calls are TRBV18 and TRBJ1-1; D uncertain. This CDR3 has 13 amino acids. Germline loops: CDR1 KGHSH, CDR2 LQKENI. V lost 2 bases and J lost 0, with 4 bases in between.